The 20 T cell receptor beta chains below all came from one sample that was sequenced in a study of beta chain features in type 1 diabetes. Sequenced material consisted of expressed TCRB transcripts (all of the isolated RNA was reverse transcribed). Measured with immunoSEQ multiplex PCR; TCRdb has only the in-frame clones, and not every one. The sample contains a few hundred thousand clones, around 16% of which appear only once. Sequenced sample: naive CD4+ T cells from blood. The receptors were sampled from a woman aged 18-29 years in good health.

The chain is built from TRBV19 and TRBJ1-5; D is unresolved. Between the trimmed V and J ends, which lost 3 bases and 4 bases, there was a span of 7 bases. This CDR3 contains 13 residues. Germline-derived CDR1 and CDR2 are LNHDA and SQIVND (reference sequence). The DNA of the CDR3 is TGTGCCAGTAGTATGGCTTCGAATCAGCCCCAGCATTTT. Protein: CASSMASNQPQHF.

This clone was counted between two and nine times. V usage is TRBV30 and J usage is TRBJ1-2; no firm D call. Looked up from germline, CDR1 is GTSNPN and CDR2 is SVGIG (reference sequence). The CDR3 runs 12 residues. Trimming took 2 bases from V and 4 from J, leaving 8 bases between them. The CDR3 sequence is CAWSRGLYGYTF. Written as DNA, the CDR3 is TGTGCCTGGAGTAGAGGCCTCTATGGCTACACCTTC.

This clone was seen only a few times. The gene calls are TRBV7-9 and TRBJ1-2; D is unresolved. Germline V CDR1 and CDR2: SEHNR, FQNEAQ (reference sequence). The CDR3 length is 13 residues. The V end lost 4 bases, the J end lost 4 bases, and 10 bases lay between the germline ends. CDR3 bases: TGTGCCAGCAGCTCCCCCCACAGCTATGGCTACACCTTC. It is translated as CASSSPHSYGYTF. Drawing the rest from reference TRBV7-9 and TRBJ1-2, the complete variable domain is DTGVSQNPRHKITKRGQNVTFRCDPISEHNRLYWYRQTLGQGPEFLTYFQNEAQLEKSRLLSDRFSAERPKGSFSTLEIQRTEQGDSAMYLCASSSPHSYGYTFGSGTRLTVV.

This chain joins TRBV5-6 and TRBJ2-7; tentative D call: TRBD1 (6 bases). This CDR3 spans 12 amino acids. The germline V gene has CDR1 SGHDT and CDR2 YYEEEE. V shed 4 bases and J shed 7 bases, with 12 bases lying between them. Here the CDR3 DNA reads TGTGCCAGCAGCGTCCGACAGGTGGAGCAGTACTTC. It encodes CASSVRQVEQYF.

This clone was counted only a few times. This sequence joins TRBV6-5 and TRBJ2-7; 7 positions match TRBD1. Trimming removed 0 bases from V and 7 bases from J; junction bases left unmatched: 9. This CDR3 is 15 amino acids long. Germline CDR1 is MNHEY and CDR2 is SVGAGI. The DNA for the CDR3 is TGTGCCAGCAGTTACTCAGGACAGGCCTACGTGGAGCAGTACTTC. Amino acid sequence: CASSYSGQAYVEQYF.

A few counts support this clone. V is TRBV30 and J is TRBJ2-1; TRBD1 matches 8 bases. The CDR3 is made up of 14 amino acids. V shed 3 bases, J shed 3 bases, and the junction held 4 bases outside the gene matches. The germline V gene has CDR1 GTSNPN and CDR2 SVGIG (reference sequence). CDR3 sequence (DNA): TGTGCCTGGAGGTTTGGACAGGGCTACAATGAGCAGTTCTTC. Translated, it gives CAWRFGQGYNEQFF.

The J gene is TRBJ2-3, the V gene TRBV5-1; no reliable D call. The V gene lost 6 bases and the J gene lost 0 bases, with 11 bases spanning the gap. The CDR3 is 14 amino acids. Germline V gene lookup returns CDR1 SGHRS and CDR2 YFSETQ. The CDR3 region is CASTMARSTDTQYF. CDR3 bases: TGCGCCAGCACCATGGCACGAAGCACAGATACGCAGTATTTT.

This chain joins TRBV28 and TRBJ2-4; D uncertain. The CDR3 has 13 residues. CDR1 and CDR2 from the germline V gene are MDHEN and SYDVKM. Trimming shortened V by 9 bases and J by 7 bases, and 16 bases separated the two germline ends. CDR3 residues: CASIPSDGNIQYF. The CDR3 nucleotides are TGTGCCAGTATCCCCAGTGATGGCAACATTCAGTACTTC.

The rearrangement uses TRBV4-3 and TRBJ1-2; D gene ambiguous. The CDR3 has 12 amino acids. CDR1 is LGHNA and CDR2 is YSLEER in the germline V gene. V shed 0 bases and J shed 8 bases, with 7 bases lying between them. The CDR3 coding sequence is TGCGCCAGCAGCCAAGATCGGAGAGGCTACACCTTC. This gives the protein CASSQDRRGYTF.

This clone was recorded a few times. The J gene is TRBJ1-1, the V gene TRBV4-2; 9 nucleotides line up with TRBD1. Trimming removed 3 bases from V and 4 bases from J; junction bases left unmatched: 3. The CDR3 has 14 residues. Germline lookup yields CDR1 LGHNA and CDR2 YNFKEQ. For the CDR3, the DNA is TGTGCCAGCAGCCAGGACAGGGGCGGCACTGAAGCTTTCTTT. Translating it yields CASSQDRGGTEAFF.

The CDR3 reads CASSRTGRNTEAFF. The CDR3 DNA sequence: TGTGCCAGTAGCCGGACAGGAAGGAACACTGAAGCTTTCTTT. The chain carries TRBV19 and TRBJ1-1; the match to TRBD1 covers 7 bases. Germline CDR1 LNHDA, CDR2 SQIVND (reference sequence). The CDR3 length is 14 residues. V was clipped by 6 bases and J by 1 base; unmatched bases: 5.

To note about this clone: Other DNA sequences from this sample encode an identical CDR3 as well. DNA for the CDR3: TGCAGTGCTAGAGATAATTATGGCTACACCTTC. Protein product: CSARDNYGYTF. The chain uses TRBV20-1 and TRBJ1-2; no reliable D call. Deletions cut 0 bases from V and 5 bases from J, with 4 bases between. Per germline, CDR1 DFQATT and CDR2 SNEGSKA (reference sequence). The CDR3 runs 11 residues.

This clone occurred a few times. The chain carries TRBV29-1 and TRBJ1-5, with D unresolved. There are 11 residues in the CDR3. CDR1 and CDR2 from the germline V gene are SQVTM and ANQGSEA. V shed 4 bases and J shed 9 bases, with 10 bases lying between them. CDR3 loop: CSVGGNTPQHF. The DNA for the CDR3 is TGCAGCGTTGGAGGGAACACGCCCCAGCATTTT. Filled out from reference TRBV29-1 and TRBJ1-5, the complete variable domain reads SAVISQKPSRDICQRGTSLTIQCQVDSQVTMMFWYRQQPGQSLTLIATANQGSEATYESGFVIDKFPISRPNLTFSTLTVSNMSPEDSSIYLCSVGGNTPQHFGDGTRLSIL.

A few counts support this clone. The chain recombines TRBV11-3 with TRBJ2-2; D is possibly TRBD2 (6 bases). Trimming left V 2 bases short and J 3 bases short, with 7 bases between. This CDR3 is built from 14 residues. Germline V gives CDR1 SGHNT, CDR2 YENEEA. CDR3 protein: CASSLSGYTGELFF. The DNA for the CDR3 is TGTGCCAGCAGCTTAAGCGGGTACACCGGGGAGCTGTTTTTT.

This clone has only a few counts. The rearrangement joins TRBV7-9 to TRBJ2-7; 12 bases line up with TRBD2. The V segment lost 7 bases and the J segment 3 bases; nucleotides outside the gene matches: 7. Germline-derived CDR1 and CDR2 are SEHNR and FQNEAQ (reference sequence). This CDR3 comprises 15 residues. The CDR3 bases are TGTGCCAGCACCCCTAGCGGGAGGGCGTACTACGAGCAGTACTTC. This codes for CASTPSGRAYYEQYF.

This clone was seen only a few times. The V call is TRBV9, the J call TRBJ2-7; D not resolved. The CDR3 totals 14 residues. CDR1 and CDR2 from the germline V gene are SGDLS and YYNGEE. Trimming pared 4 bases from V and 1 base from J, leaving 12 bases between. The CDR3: CASSPSTNSYEQYF. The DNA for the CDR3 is TGTGCCAGCAGCCCTTCGACAAATTCCTACGAGCAGTACTTC.

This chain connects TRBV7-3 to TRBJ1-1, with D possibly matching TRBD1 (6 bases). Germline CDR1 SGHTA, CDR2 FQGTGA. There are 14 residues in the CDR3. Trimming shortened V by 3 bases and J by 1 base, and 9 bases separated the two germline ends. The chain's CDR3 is CASSLSGANTEAFF. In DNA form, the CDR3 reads TGTGCCAGCAGCTTGTCAGGGGCGAACACTGAAGCTTTCTTT. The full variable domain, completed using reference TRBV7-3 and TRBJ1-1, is GAGVSQTPSNKVTEKGKYVELRCDPISGHTALYWYRQSLGQGPEFLIYFQGTGAADDSGLPNDRFFAVRPEGSVSTLKIQRTERGDSAVYLCASSLSGANTEAFFGQGTRLTVV.

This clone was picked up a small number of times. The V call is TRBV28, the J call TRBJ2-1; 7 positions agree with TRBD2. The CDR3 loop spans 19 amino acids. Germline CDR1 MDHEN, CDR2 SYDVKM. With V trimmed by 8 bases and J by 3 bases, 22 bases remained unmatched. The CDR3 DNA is TGTGCCAGCCGTTCCCAAGCGGGAAGGGCCGGTAGTGTCTACAATGAGCAGTTCTTC. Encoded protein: CASRSQAGRAGSVYNEQFF.

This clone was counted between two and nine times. In DNA, the CDR3 is TGTGCCAGTAGTCCCGTACGAGGTGAAGCTTTCTTT. Translation gives CASSPVRGEAFF. V usage is TRBV19 and J usage is TRBJ1-1, with D unclear. Germline loops: CDR1 LNHDA, CDR2 SQIVND (reference sequence). With 5 bases removed from V and 7 bases from J, the gap between germline ends came to 11 bases. This CDR3 has 12 residues. Using reference TRBV19 and TRBJ1-1 for the parts outside the CDR3, the full variable domain is DGGITQSPKYLFRKEGQNVTLSCEQNLNHDAMYWYRQDPGQGLRLIYYSQIVNDFQKGDIAEGYSVSREKKESFPLTVTSAQKNPTAFYLCASSPVRGEAFFGQGTRLTVV.

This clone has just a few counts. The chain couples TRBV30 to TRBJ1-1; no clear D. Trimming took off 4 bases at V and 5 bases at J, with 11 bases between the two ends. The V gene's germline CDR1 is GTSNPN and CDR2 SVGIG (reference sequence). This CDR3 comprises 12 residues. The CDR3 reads CAWTDDFTEAFF. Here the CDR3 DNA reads TGTGCCTGGACAGATGACTTTACTGAAGCTTTCTTT.